These 29 T cell receptor beta chains were all obtained from the same sample, sequenced in a study of blood T cell repertoires in COVID-19 (dated by TCRdb to 2020 to 2021). Library prep was done by the immunoSEQ multiplex PCR assay. TCRdb obtained this table from immuneACCESS and retained in-frame rearrangements with V and J assigned. These tables miss some clones; where compared with another copy, unresolved V genes account for less than half of the shortfall, and the remainder is unexplained. Present in this sample are 120,000 or so clones, about 85% of which were seen just once. The top ten constitute around 4% of the sample. Sequencing was performed on peripheral blood. The receptors shown here come from a man in his sixties with acute or convalescent COVID-19.

This clone was found once. The V call is TRBV7-2, the J call TRBJ1-6; 9 bases align to TRBD1. CDR3 length: 15 amino acids. Germline values: CDR1 SGHTA, CDR2 FQGNSA. The V segment lost 3 bases and the J segment 9 bases; nucleotides outside the gene matches: 6. The CDR3 coding sequence is TGTGCCAGCAGCTTGGGACAGGGCCCTAGTTCACCCCTCCACTTT. It codes for CASSLGQGPSSPLHF.

The rearrangement links TRBV4-3 to TRBJ1-2; perhaps TRBD1 as D (5 bases). Germline V gene sequence: CDR1 LGHNA, CDR2 YSLEER. The V and J ends lost 0 bases and 3 bases respectively, with 14 bases between them. The CDR3 spans 16 residues. CDR3 sequence: CASSQEAGEGYYGYTF. In nucleotides, the CDR3 is TGCGCCAGCAGCCAAGAAGCGGGAGAGGGGTACTATGGCTACACCTTC.

The chain employs TRBV19 and TRBJ2-7, with D unclear. The CDR3 has 11 residues. Germline V gene sequence: CDR1 LNHDA, CDR2 SQIVND (reference sequence). Trimming removed 6 bases at V and 3 bases at J, with 6 bases between. CDR3 amino acids: CASRAGYEQYF. The CDR3 DNA sequence: TGTGCCAGTAGAGCCGGCTACGAGCAGTACTTC.

The chain employs TRBV28 and TRBJ2-5, with D possibly TRBD1 on 6 matching bases. Germline CDR1 reads MDHEN; CDR2 reads SYDVKM. Trimming removed 5 bases at V and 6 bases at J, with 22 bases between. This CDR3 region has 16 residues. CDR3 nucleotide sequence: TGTGCCAGCAGTGTCTCCTCAGGGGTGTCGCAACAGACCCAGTACTTC. Its translation: CASSVSSGVSQQTQYF.

The J gene is TRBJ2-7, the V gene TRBV7-2, with D perhaps matching TRBD1 (6 bases). The germline V gene encodes CDR1 SGHTA and CDR2 FQGNSA. This CDR3 is 15 amino acids long. The V end was cut by 5 bases, the J end by 0 bases, with 14 bases between. CDR3 sequence reads: CASSIRPDSSYEQYF. The CDR3 nucleotides are TGTGCCAGCAGCATCCGCCCGGACAGCTCCTACGAGCAGTACTTC.

This clone was counted a single time. The gene calls are TRBV2 and TRBJ1-1; no firm D call. The CDR3 length is 12 residues. Deletions cut 5 bases from V and 3 bases from J, with 7 bases between. In germline, CDR1 is SNHLY, CDR2 FYNNEI. Here the CDR3 reads CASSPLDTEAFF. CDR3 nucleotide sequence: TGTGCCAGCAGTCCACTGGACACTGAAGCTTTCTTT. Drawing the rest from reference TRBV2 and TRBJ1-1, the complete variable domain is EPEVTQTPSHQVTQMGQEVILRCVPISNHLYFYWYRQILGQKVEFLVSFYNNEISEKSEIFDDQFSVERPDGSNFTLKIRSTKLEDSAMYFCASSPLDTEAFFGQGTRLTVV.

The rearrangement uses TRBV30 and TRBJ2-7, with TRBD2 identical over 7 bases. The germline CDR1 and CDR2 sequences are GTSNPN and SVGIG (reference sequence). There are 12 residues in the CDR3. CDR3 region: CAFTLRGWKQYF. The CDR3 DNA reads TGTGCTTTCACCCTGCGGGGGTGGAAGCAGTACTTC.

In DNA, the CDR3 is TGTGCCAGCACCAAGGGGGGGGGACGGCAGGGGAATGGCTACACCTTC. As protein: CASTKGGGRQGNGYTF. The J gene is TRBJ1-2, the V gene TRBV28; D is perhaps TRBD1 (6 bases). The CDR3 contains 16 residues. V was pared by 7 bases and J by 6 bases, with 24 bases between. Germline V lookup: CDR1 MDHEN, CDR2 SYDVKM.

The V gene is TRBV24-1, the J gene TRBJ2-1; 7 nucleotides align to TRBD1. Germline V lookup: CDR1 KGHDR, CDR2 SFDVKD. Losses at the gene ends were 5 bases for V and 2 bases for J; bases not matched to a gene: 5. The CDR3 runs 15 residues. In DNA, the CDR3 is TGTGCCACCAGTGGCCCGGGACAGACCTACAATGAGCAGTTCTTC. It is translated as CATSGPGQTYNEQFF.

The chain links TRBV19 to TRBJ1-2; D is ambiguous. The CDR3 length is 14 residues. V shed 5 bases and J shed 5 bases, with 15 bases lying between them. The germline V gene has CDR1 LNHDA and CDR2 SQIVND (reference sequence). CDR3: CASSYAPEGYGYTF. CDR3 in DNA: TGTGCCAGTAGTTACGCGCCTGAGGGATATGGCTACACCTTC.

This clone was picked up one time. V usage is TRBV6-2 or TRBV6-3 and J usage is TRBJ1-2; D gene uncertain. The CDR3 spans 12 residues. Between the trimmed V and J ends, which lost 6 bases and 6 bases, there was a span of 11 bases. Germline CDR1 MNHEY, CDR2 SVGEGT. The CDR3 loop is CASSLTLNGYTF. DNA for the CDR3: TGTGCCAGCAGCCTCACCCTAAATGGCTACACCTTC.

The chain links TRBV2 to TRBJ2-2, with D unresolved. Germline-derived CDR1 and CDR2 are SNHLY and FYNNEI. The CDR3 consists of 15 residues. Trimming took off 2 bases at V and 4 bases at J, with 11 bases between the two ends. As DNA, the CDR3 is TGTGCCAGCAGTGAATCGCGAGGAATCACCGGGGAGCTGTTTTTT. Protein: CASSESRGITGELFF. The full variable domain, with the rest looked up from reference TRBV2 and TRBJ2-2, is EPEVTQTPSHQVTQMGQEVILRCVPISNHLYFYWYRQILGQKVEFLVSFYNNEISEKSEIFDDQFSVERPDGSNFTLKIRSTKLEDSAMYFCASSESRGITGELFFGEGSRLTVL.

V gene TRBV5-1 combines with J gene TRBJ1-1; D is undetermined. Germline CDR1 SGHRS, CDR2 YFSETQ. The CDR3 covers 15 residues. V lost 4 bases and J 3 bases, leaving 16 bases between the germline ends. CDR3 bases: TGCGCCAGCAGCCGGGCGGCGACCGGGGACACTGAAGCTTTCTTT. Amino acids: CASSRAATGDTEAFF.

J is TRBJ1-2 and V is TRBV4-3; D is unclear. The CDR3 has 17 amino acids. Germline V CDR1 and CDR2: LGHNA, YSLEER. The V end was cut by 1 base, the J end by 0 bases, with 15 bases between. CDR3 residues: CASSQGLSEGSNYGYTF. CDR3 DNA: TGCGCCAGCAGCCAAGGGCTCTCGGAGGGCTCTAACTATGGCTACACCTTC.

The chain employs TRBV6-2 or TRBV6-3 and TRBJ2-3; 7 nucleotides line up with TRBD1. The germline gives CDR1 MNHEY, CDR2 SVGEGT. The CDR3 covers 13 residues. V shed 0 bases and J 6 bases; nucleotides not matched to a gene: 0. The CDR3: CASSYSDRDTQYF. CDR3 nucleotides: TGTGCCAGCAGTTACTCGGACAGGGATACGCAGTATTTT.

This clone showed up just once. V and J are TRBV6-6 and TRBJ1-2; 8 bases fit TRBD1. The length of the CDR3 is 13 residues. J was trimmed by 6 bases and V by 4 bases; bases with no gene match: 4. Germline V lookup: CDR1 MNHNY, CDR2 SVGAGI (reference sequence). The CDR3 region is CASSFQGADGYTF. The CDR3, as DNA: TGTGCCAGCAGTTTTCAGGGGGCAGATGGCTACACCTTC.

This chain links TRBV6-5 with TRBJ2-1; TRBD2 matches 9 bases. Germline CDR1 and CDR2: MNHEY and SVGAGI. This CDR3 region has 12 residues. J gave up 8 bases and V 8 bases, and 4 bases lay outside the gene matches. CDR3 sequence (DNA): TGTGCCAGCGAGCGGGAGGTCTATGAGCAGTTCTTC. Protein product: CASEREVYEQFF.

The genes are TRBV6-6 and TRBJ1-6, with unresolved D. CDR1 and CDR2 (germline): MNHNY, SVGAGI (reference sequence). The CDR3 loop spans 14 amino acids. Trimming stripped 2 bases from V and 10 bases from J, with 12 bases between. The CDR3 DNA follows: TGTGCCAGCAGTTACGGAACAGATGAATCACCCCTCCACTTT. Protein product: CASSYGTDESPLHF.

This chain uses TRBV29-1 with TRBJ2-5; 8 bases map to TRBD2. The CDR3 extends over 13 amino acids. Looked up from germline, CDR1 is SQVTM and CDR2 is ANQGSEA. Trimming removed 7 bases from V and 5 bases from J; junction bases left unmatched: 9. The CDR3 region has the DNA TGCAGCGCCAGACTAGCGATGGGGGAGACCCAGTACTTC. It specifies CSARLAMGETQYF.

The chain is built from TRBV25-1 and TRBJ2-2; TRBD1 matches at 11 bases. This CDR3 comprises 17 residues. Germline CDR1 and CDR2: MGHDK and SYGVNS. V shed 8 bases, J shed 3 bases, and the junction held 11 bases outside the gene matches. In DNA, the CDR3 is TGTGCCAGCGGCTGGAGGACAGGGGGCGCCGACACCGGGGAGCTGTTTTTT. This translates into CASGWRTGGADTGELFF.

The chain joins TRBV9 to TRBJ2-1, with D perhaps matching TRBD1 (6 bases). V was cut by 6 bases and J by 2 bases, with 18 bases left in between. Germline CDR1 and CDR2: SGDLS and YYNGEE. The CDR3 has 16 residues. The CDR3 reads CASTELSPGAYNEQFF. The CDR3 DNA reads TGTGCCAGCACCGAGTTAAGCCCAGGGGCCTACAATGAGCAGTTCTTC.

This clone has only one observation. The chain couples TRBV3-1 (or the pseudogene TRBV3-2) to TRBJ2-7; 7 bases are a match to TRBD2. Germline CDR1 and CDR2: LGHDT and YNNKEL (reference sequence). This CDR3 spans 12 amino acids. The V and J ends lost 5 bases and 5 bases, in that order; junction bases with no gene match: 3. CDR3 sequence reads: CASSAGVHEQYF. The CDR3 nucleotides are TGTGCCAGCAGCGCGGGAGTCCACGAGCAGTACTTC.

This chain uses TRBV5-1 with TRBJ2-7; 7 bases match TRBD1. This CDR3 comprises 14 residues. The V gene end was trimmed by 8 bases and the J gene end by 4 bases; junction bases not matched to a gene: 12. The germline gives CDR1 SGHRS, CDR2 YFSETQ. The CDR3 protein is CASTFGTVRYEQYF. The CDR3 DNA is TGCGCCAGTACCTTCGGGACAGTAAGATACGAGCAGTACTTC. The full variable domain, its missing parts supplied by reference TRBV5-1 and TRBJ2-7, is KAGVTQTPRYLIKTRGQQVTLSCSPISGHRSVSWYQQTPGQGLQFLFEYFSETQRNKGNFPGRFSGRQFSNSRSEMNVSTLELGDSALYLCASTFGTVRYEQYFGPGTRLTVT.

The chain employs TRBV6-2 or TRBV6-3 and TRBJ2-7, with D perhaps matching TRBD1 (7 bases). Deletions cut 5 bases from V and 1 base from J, with 12 bases between. CDR3 length equals 14 residues. Germline V CDR1 and CDR2: MNHEY, SVGEGT. CDR3 DNA sequence: TGTGCCAGCAGTGGGAGGACAGGTTCCTACGAGCAGTACTTC. Its protein is CASSGRTGSYEQYF.

The rearrangement joins TRBV12-1 to TRBJ2-7; the table's D gene call, TRBD2, was not cross checked with the DNA. TRBV12-1 is described as a pseudogene. The CDR3 is 11 residues long. The CDR3 coding sequence is TGTGCCAGCAGCTTTGAGCGCGAGCAGTACTTC. Translating it yields CASSFEREQYF.

This clone was counted between two and nine times. CDR3 DNA sequence: TGTGCCAGCAGCTTAGGGGGGACGGGAGGGCCCTACAATGAGCAGTTCTTC. Translation gives CASSLGGTGGPYNEQFF. The rearrangement joins TRBV7-2 to TRBJ2-1, with TRBD2 identical over 8 bases. The V segment lost 1 base and the J segment 2 bases; nucleotides outside the gene matches: 7. Germline CDR1 is SGHTA and CDR2 is FQGNSA. This CDR3 contains 17 residues.

The CDR3 loop is CASSRGDGTSGTDTQYF. The CDR3 DNA follows: TGTGCCAGCAGCCGGGGTGACGGGACTAGCGGCACAGATACGCAGTATTTT. The V call is TRBV11-3, the J call TRBJ2-3; TRBD2 matches at 10 bases. The germline CDR1 and CDR2 sequences are SGHNT and YENEEA. The CDR3 totals 17 residues. After removal of 5 bases from V and 1 base from J, the junction contained 9 bases not matched to a gene.

This clone was picked up one time. The chain joins TRBV6-5 to TRBJ1-2, with a tentative D call TRBD1 (5 bases). CDR1 and CDR2 (germline): MNHEY, SVGAGI. The CDR3 is 13 residues long. V lost 5 bases and J lost 6, with 13 bases in between. The DNA for the CDR3 is TGTGCCAGCAGTACCCAGGGCGGGGATGGCTACACCTTC. This gives the protein CASSTQGGDGYTF.

The CDR3 bases are TGTGCCAGCAGTTTTGAAGGGACAGCCCTCTATGGCTACACCTTC. Protein: CASSFEGTALYGYTF. The V call is TRBV6-2 or TRBV6-3, the J call TRBJ1-2; TRBD1 aligns across 7 bases. J lost 4 bases, V lost 4 bases, and 9 bases had no gene match. This CDR3 has 15 amino acids. The germline V gene encodes CDR1 MNHEY and CDR2 SVGEGT.